The T cell receptor (beta chain) described here comes from a study of OX40 agonist ivuxolimab in advanced cancers. Regarding the complete study: Ivuxolimab was an agonistic, fully human IgG2 monoclonal antibody directed against OX40 (CD134), a costimulatory receptor. Intravenous ivuxolimab was administered to patients every 2 weeks at six dose levels: 0.01, 0.1, 0.3, 1.5, 3 and 10 mg/kg. Of the approximately 50 dose-escalation patients, hepatocellular carcinoma was present in some 19, melanoma in around 15, renal cell carcinoma in 9 and head and neck cancer in 9. The dose-escalation cohort was roughly 83% male with a mean age of 60 years, ranging from roughly 20 to 80. Prior anti-PD-1, anti-PD-L1 or anti-CTLA-4 therapy was permitted, and 30% to 50% of dose-escalation patients had received checkpoint inhibitors. Partial responses occurred in three dose-escalation patients: two with cutaneous melanoma and one with hepatocellular carcinoma. The purpose of peripheral TCRbeta sequencing was to test whether ivuxolimab changed TCR sequence diversity and led to clonal T-cell expansion. The paper covers the monotherapy dose-escalation part of the phase I ivuxolimab trial, which included N of about 56 patients. Beyond this particular receptor, the publication reports: In the 0.1-3.0 mg/kg groups, partial responders were among the patients with the lowest normalized peripheral clonal expansion, particularly in CD8+ T cells. At doses from 0.1 to 3.0 mg/kg, clonal expansion was seen in both CD4+ and CD8+ blood T cells between baseline and week 6. Low levels of normalized T-cell clonal expansion were also seen in some patients who did not respond. After ivuxolimab, CD8+ T cells had more expanded clones than CD4+ T cells on average. The antigen specificity of the peripheral T cells that underwent clonal expansion was not determined.

Patients with autoimmune disease history or receiving systemic immunosuppression were excluded from the trial. Peripheral blood for TCR sequencing was collected from all dose cohorts at baseline, on cycle 4 day 1, and on cycle 7 day 1. Samples were obtained from an open-label, multicenter, first-in-human phase I dose-escalation trial of ivuxolimab. Adults with locally advanced or metastatic melanoma, renal cell, hepatocellular, or head and neck squamous cell carcinoma were enrolled in the trial. Before TCR sequencing, CD4+ and CD8+ T cells were separately sorted from peripheral blood. For this clone: The target of this receptor is not known. Qualities for individual bases were not recorded, and no much larger clone is one base off.

The CDR3 numbers 16 residues from cysteine through phenylalanine. Of all the DNA, just the CDR3 is kept, 48 bases in frame from base 1. The CDR1 and CDR2 encoded by the germline V gene are MDHEN and SYDVKM. V ends up 5 bases short and J 4 bases short, with an unmatched junction base count of 9. To sequence the TCRbeta CDR3 region, genomic DNA was isolated from the sorted cells. The immunoSEQ Assay was used for sequencing of TCRbeta CDR3 regions. Drawn from immuneACCESS, this table holds only the in-frame rearrangements with V and J called that TCRdb kept. Clones are partly lost; checked studies trace under half to an unresolved V gene and leave the rest unexplained. The sample data list 100,000 to 140,000 clones, and 91% of these were observed just once. The ten largest clones represent approximately 1.3% of the sample.

This clonotype was obtained from an adult with an advanced solid tumor such as melanoma, head and neck, liver or kidney cancer. This specimen was CD4+ or CD8+ T cells sorted from blood, taken in a trial of the OX40 agonist ivuxolimab. The sequence links TRBV28 to TRBJ1-1; a stretch of 11 junction bases matches TRBD1. The nucleotides are TGTGCCAGCAGTAAAACCGGGACAGGGGGTGGCACTGAAGCTTTCTTT. Protein translation: CASSKTGTGGGTEAFF.